This TCR beta chain was profiled in a study of T cell repertoires in cytomegalovirus infection. The germline V gene has CDR1 SGHVS and CDR2 FNYEAQ. Trimming removed 4 bases from V and 3 bases from J; junction bases left unmatched: 18. The CDR3 length is 20 residues. TCRdb analysed the reads with MiXCR anew, one entry per CDR3 protein. The sample includes roughly 500,000 distinct CDR3 sequences, roughly 34% of them seen just once. To note about this clonotype: What it recognizes is unknown.

The gene calls are TRBV7-6 and TRBJ1-5; 10 bases fit TRBD1. The TCR sequence derives from a human donor in good health (CMV status not recorded). Some clones in this sample may be carry-over from other donors' samples. Sequencing was performed on cultured PBMCs, taken from culture after CMV antigen stimulation. CDR3 loop: CASSSESRDRGGFNNQPQHF. The CDR3 DNA is TGTGCCAGCAGCTCGGAGTCCCGGGACAGGGGAGGGTTCAACAATCAGCCCCAGCATTTT.